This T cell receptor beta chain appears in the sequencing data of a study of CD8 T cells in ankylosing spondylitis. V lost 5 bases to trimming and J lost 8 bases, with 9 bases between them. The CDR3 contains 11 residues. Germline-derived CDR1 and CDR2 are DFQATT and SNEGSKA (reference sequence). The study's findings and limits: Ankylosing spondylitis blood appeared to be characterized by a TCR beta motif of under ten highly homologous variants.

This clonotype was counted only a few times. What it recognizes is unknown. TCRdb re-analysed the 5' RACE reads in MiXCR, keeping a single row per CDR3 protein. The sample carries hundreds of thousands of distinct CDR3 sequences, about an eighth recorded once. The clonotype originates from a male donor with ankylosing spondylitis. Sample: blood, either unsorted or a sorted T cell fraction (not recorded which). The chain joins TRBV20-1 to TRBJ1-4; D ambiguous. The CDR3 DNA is TGCAGTGCTGGACGGCGGGAAAAACTGTTTTTT. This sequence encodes CSAGRREKLFF.